The 2 T cell receptor beta chains below were found in one sample sequenced in a study of OX40 agonist ivuxolimab in advanced cancers. Generated by immunoSEQ multiplex PCR, the TCRdb table keeps only in-frame clones and is missing some. The profile covers 73,000 or so clones, with approximately 91% appearing a single time and less than 0.8% taken by the ten largest. Sequencing used CD4+ or CD8+ T cells sorted from blood, obtained in a trial of the OX40 agonist ivuxolimab. These receptors came from an adult with an advanced solid tumor such as melanoma, head and neck, liver or kidney cancer.

The chain combines TRBV5-4 with TRBJ2-5, with 12 bases matching TRBD1. CDR1 is SGHNT and CDR2 is YYREEE in the germline V gene (reference sequence). V trimming: 4 bases; J trimming: 3 bases; junction bases outside the gene matches: 1. The CDR3 runs 14 residues. CDR3 sequence reads: CASSGTGGKETQYF. The CDR3 DNA is TGTGCCAGCAGCGGGACAGGGGGCAAAGAGACCCAGTACTTC.

The V and J genes are TRBV30 and TRBJ2-5, with D possibly called TRBD1 or TRBD2 (6 bases each). The length of the CDR3 is 11 residues. Germline loops: CDR1 GTSNPN, CDR2 SVGIG (reference sequence). V was shortened by 5 bases and J by 5 bases, with 9 bases between the two germline ends. The CDR3 region has the DNA TGTGCCTGGGCCGGGGGCGAGACCCAGTACTTC. Its translation: CAWAGGETQYF.